One and the same sample provided the 18 T cell receptor beta chains below, sequenced in a study of shared clonotypes between healthy human individuals. Terminally differentiated effector memory CD45RA+ cells were excluded by CCR7 positive selection of CD45RO-negative cells. Libraries were prepared by immunoSEQ multiplex PCR; TCRdb keeps only in-frame clonotypes and omits some of them. This table has about 2,200,000 clones, approximately 94% appearing once. The sequenced material came from naive CD8+ T cells from PBMCs. The receptors come from a man aged 18 to 30 in good health. Some clones in this sample may be carry-over from other donors' samples.

V gene TRBV21-1 combines with J gene TRBJ2-7; TRBD2 is the table's D call and was not checked against the DNA. TRBV21-1 is flagged as a pseudogene. The CDR3 consists of 19 residues. The CDR3 nucleotides are TGTGCCAGCAGCAAAGTAATGTCTAGCGGGAGGGCCGTTAAACACGAGCAGTACTTC. This translates into CASSKVMSSGRAVKHEQYF.

For this clone: The sample has other DNA sequences that encode this CDR3 too. The chain links TRBV7-2 to TRBJ2-1; D unclear. The CDR3 consists of 13 residues. The germline V and J ends were trimmed by 3 bases and 2 bases, with 5 bases remaining between them. CDR1 is SGHTA and CDR2 is FQGNSA in the germline V gene. The CDR3 spells CASSFGAYNEQFF. CDR3 bases: TGTGCCAGCAGCTTCGGAGCCTACAATGAGCAGTTCTTC.

The CDR3 protein is CAISEPLRNNEQFF. The CDR3 nucleotides are TGTGCCATCAGTGAGCCCCTCAGAAACAATGAGCAGTTCTTC. V gene TRBV10-3 combines with J gene TRBJ2-1; D is undetermined. The germline gives CDR1 ENHRY, CDR2 SYGVKD. The CDR3 is made up of 14 amino acids. The V end lost 2 bases, the J end lost 5 bases, and 10 bases lay between the germline ends.

V and J are TRBV9 and TRBJ2-1, with 7 bases identical to TRBD1. This CDR3 region has 16 residues. Germline trimming cut 0 bases from V and 4 bases from J; bases unmatched to any gene: 7. In germline, CDR1 is SGDLS, CDR2 YYNGEE. CDR3 sequence (DNA): TGTGCCAGCAGCGTAGGAGCTGGACAGGAGTACAATGAGCAGTTCTTC. It specifies CASSVGAGQEYNEQFF.

The V gene is TRBV9, the J gene TRBJ2-2; 8 positions match TRBD2. Trimming took 4 bases from V and 2 from J; bases not matched to a gene: 19. CDR1 is SGDLS, CDR2 YYNGEE, per germline. The CDR3 loop spans 20 amino acids. The CDR3 bases are TGTGCCAGCAGCACCTCCGGGACTAGTCGTGAACCCACCAACACCGGGGAGCTGTTTTTT. This encodes CASSTSGTSREPTNTGELFF. The whole variable domain, filled in from reference TRBV9 and TRBJ2-2, reads DSGVTQTPKHLITATGQRVTLRCSPRSGDLSVYWYQQSLDQGLQFLIQYYNGEERAKGNILERFSAQQFPDLHSELNLSSLELGDSALYFCASSTSGTSREPTNTGELFFGEGSRLTVL.

This chain joins TRBV6-5 and TRBJ2-7; 8 nucleotides line up with TRBD1. The germline CDR1 and CDR2 sequences are MNHEY and SVGAGI. V lost 6 bases to trimming and J lost 3 bases; unmatched junction nucleotides: 7. The CDR3 length is 14 residues. CDR3 sequence (DNA): TGTGCCAGCAGAATGGGACAGGCTAGCTACGAGCAGTACTTC. Its protein is CASRMGQASYEQYF.

This clone appeared once. V is TRBV30 and J is TRBJ2-1; TRBD2 matches at 7 bases. CDR1 is GTSNPN, CDR2 SVGIG, per germline (reference sequence). Germline trimming cut 4 bases from V and 9 bases from J; bases unmatched to any gene: 18. CDR3 length: 16 amino acids. The chain's CDR3 is CAWNYPPAAGVIEQFF. Written as DNA, the CDR3 is TGTGCCTGGAACTACCCCCCTGCTGCGGGAGTAATTGAGCAGTTCTTC.

The chain joins TRBV28 to TRBJ2-7; 9 nucleotides match TRBD1. This CDR3 spans 15 amino acids. Looked up from germline, CDR1 is MDHEN and CDR2 is SYDVKM. V trimming: 4 bases; J trimming: 5 bases; junction bases outside the gene matches: 9. The CDR3 bases are TGTGCCAGCAGTTACCGGACAGGGGAGAGGGACGAGCAGTACTTC. This sequence encodes CASSYRTGERDEQYF.

The chain employs TRBV30 and TRBJ1-2, with D unclear. The germline V and J ends were trimmed by 1 base and 2 bases, with 5 bases remaining between them. The CDR3 sequence is 12 residues long. Germline V gene data show CDR1 as GTSNPN and CDR2 as SVGIG (reference sequence). For the CDR3, the DNA is TGTGCCTGGAGTGGACCGAACTATGGCTACACCTTC. It encodes CAWSGPNYGYTF.

This clone was counted a single time. This chain joins TRBV5-4 and TRBJ1-5; possibly TRBD1 for D (5 bases). With 2 bases removed from V and 0 bases from J, the gap between germline ends came to 9 bases. CDR3 size: 15 residues. Germline CDR1 and CDR2: SGHNT and YYREEE (reference sequence). CDR3 loop: CASSLGVYSNQPQHF. DNA for the CDR3: TGTGCCAGCAGCTTAGGGGTTTATAGCAATCAGCCCCAGCATTTT.

The sample holds a few counts of this clone. The chain recombines TRBV7-9 with TRBJ1-2; D is perhaps TRBD1 (5 bases). Germline CDR1 is SEHNR and CDR2 is FQNEAQ (reference sequence). V gave up 0 bases and J gave up 6 bases, with 17 bases separating them. The CDR3 is 16 residues long. For the CDR3, the DNA is TGTGCCAGCAGCTTAGCGCGCGGCAGGGCGGGGGATGGCTACACCTTC. Amino acids: CASSLARGRAGDGYTF.

V gene TRBV4-1 combines with J gene TRBJ2-3; D not resolved. The V end was cut by 1 base, the J end by 4 bases, with 6 bases between. This CDR3 has 13 amino acids. Germline values: CDR1 MGHRA, CDR2 YSYEKL. The CDR3 bases are TGCGCCAGCAGCCAAGGGATCGCAGATACGCAGTATTTT. This codes for CASSQGIADTQYF.

This chain connects TRBV10-2 to TRBJ2-7, with D maybe TRBD2 (6 bases). This CDR3 contains 13 residues. The germline gives CDR1 WSHSY, CDR2 SAAADI. Trimming removed 8 bases at V and 2 bases at J, with 13 bases between. In DNA form, the CDR3 reads TGCGCCAGCCTGTCGGGAGTCGCCTACGAGCAGTACTTC. Translating gives CASLSGVAYEQYF.

V is TRBV6-6 and J is TRBJ2-7, with 11 bases identical to TRBD2. CDR1 is MNHNY, CDR2 SVGAGI, per germline (reference sequence). The CDR3 is 16 amino acids. J gave up 4 bases and V 0 bases, and 5 bases lay outside the gene matches. CDR3 sequence reads: CASSYSLLAGVYEQYF. DNA for the CDR3: TGTGCCAGCAGTTACTCGTTACTAGCGGGAGTGTACGAGCAGTACTTC.

J is TRBJ2-7 and V is TRBV2; tentatively, D is TRBD2 (6 bases). Trimming cost V 1 base and J 6 bases, with 10 bases left between them. The CDR3 runs 13 residues. CDR1 and CDR2 (germline): SNHLY, FYNNEI. The CDR3 loop reads CASSEGGDLEQYF. As DNA, the CDR3 is TGTGCCAGCAGTGAAGGGGGGGATCTCGAGCAGTACTTC. Together with reference TRBV2 and TRBJ2-7, the CDR3 gives the full variable domain: EPEVTQTPSHQVTQMGQEVILRCVPISNHLYFYWYRQILGQKVEFLVSFYNNEISEKSEIFDDQFSVERPDGSNFTLKIRSTKLEDSAMYFCASSEGGDLEQYFGPGTRLTVT.

The chain links TRBV19 to TRBJ1-1; D remains ambiguous. The CDR3 is made up of 11 amino acids. Per the germline V gene, CDR1 is LNHDA and CDR2 is SQIVND (reference sequence). V lost 6 bases and J lost 4, with 6 bases in between. The CDR3 nucleotides read TGTGCCAGTAGCGAGAGCACTGAAGCTTTCTTT. Encoded protein: CASSESTEAFF.

This clone was recorded only once. Other DNA sequences within the sample encode an identical CDR3. The gene calls are TRBV7-9 and TRBJ2-1; TRBD1 or TRBD2 may be the D gene (5 bases each). The length of the CDR3 is 13 residues. Germline V gene lookup returns CDR1 SEHNR and CDR2 FQNEAQ (reference sequence). V was trimmed by 2 bases and J by 6 bases, leaving 8 bases between them. The CDR3 loop reads CASSLQGPNEQFF. The CDR3 bases are TGTGCCAGCAGCTTACAGGGACCCAATGAGCAGTTCTTC.

This clone was picked up one time. V is TRBV14 and J is TRBJ2-1; no clear D. CDR1 and CDR2 from the germline V gene are SGHDN and FVKESK. The V end lost 3 bases, the J end lost 8 bases, and 8 bases lay between the germline ends. The CDR3 is 12 amino acids. The CDR3 DNA is TGTGCCAGCAGCCATGCTTGGGATGAGCAGTTCTTC. This translates into CASSHAWDEQFF.